The 24 T cell receptor beta chains below come from one sample, sequenced in a study of technical replicates of blood from several donors. Using immunoSEQ multiplex PCR, the repertoire was profiled, and TCRdb retains in-frame clones only, with some absent. The sample has about 74,000 clones, approximately 90% seen once; the top ten hold 0.41%. Sequenced: T cells isolated from PBMCs. These receptors were collected from a human donor in good health.

The chain recombines TRBV13 with TRBJ2-7; the D gene is possibly TRBD1 (5 bases). The V and J ends lost 4 bases and 9 bases respectively, with 25 bases between them. The CDR3 extends over 16 amino acids. CDR1 and CDR2 from the germline V gene are PRHDT and FYEKMQ (reference sequence). The CDR3 DNA is TGTGCCAGCAGCTCCACGGTTGGGGCAGACGCTACGACGCAGTACTTC. Amino acids: CASSSTVGADATTQYF.

The V and J genes are TRBV5-8 and TRBJ1-2; 8 nucleotides agree with TRBD1. There are 14 residues in the CDR3. V was clipped by 2 bases and J by 6 bases; unmatched bases: 6. CDR1 SGHTS and CDR2 YDEGEE come from the germline V gene. The CDR3 DNA reads TGTGCCAGCAGCTTCGTCAGGGGGCCCAATGGCTACACCTTC. This codes for CASSFVRGPNGYTF.

This chain connects TRBV10-3 to TRBJ1-4; no clear D gene. Trimming pared 10 bases from V and 7 bases from J, leaving 10 bases between. Per the germline V gene, CDR1 is ENHRY and CDR2 is SYGVKD. This CDR3 contains 11 residues. The CDR3 region has the DNA TGTGCCAGTGGGGAGGGTGAAAAACTGTTTTTT. Translation gives CASGEGEKLFF.

The chain couples TRBV28 to TRBJ1-2; no clear D. V was clipped by 4 bases and J by 1 base, with 13 bases between them. Germline values: CDR1 MDHEN, CDR2 SYDVKM. This CDR3 region has 15 residues. The CDR3 DNA sequence: TGTGCCAGCAGTTATAGGAGTAAGAATAACTATGGCTACACCTTC. Its protein product is CASSYRSKNNYGYTF.

In this sample, this clone turned up once. This CDR3 reads CASSPTRDRGYISGNTIYF. The CDR3, as DNA: TGTGCCAGCAGCCCTACTCGGGACAGGGGCTATATAAGTGGAAACACCATATATTTT. The chain couples TRBV7-8 to TRBJ1-3, with 10 positions matching TRBD1. This CDR3 comprises 19 residues. CDR1 is SGHVS and CDR2 is FQNEAQ in the germline V gene. V dropped 5 bases and J dropped 3; count of bases not matched to a gene: 16.

V and J are TRBV10-1 and TRBJ2-2; the D gene is possibly TRBD1 (6 bases). V lost 6 bases to trimming and J lost 1 base, with 9 bases between them. CDR3 size: 14 residues. The germline CDR1 and CDR2 sequences are WNHNN and SYGVQD (reference sequence). CDR3 in amino acids: CASRQTGNTGELFF. The CDR3 nucleotides read TGCGCCAGCAGACAGACAGGGAACACCGGGGAGCTGTTTTTT.

The V and J genes are TRBV30 and TRBJ1-1; TRBD1 matches at 7 bases. The V segment lost 2 bases and the J segment 5 bases; nucleotides outside the gene matches: 17. Per germline, CDR1 GTSNPN and CDR2 SVGIG (reference sequence). CDR3 length: 17 residues. The CDR3 DNA is TGTGCCTGGAGTCAAAAAAACCAGGGGGAAAGGAGGACTGAAGCTTTCTTT. Translation gives CAWSQKNQGERRTEAFF.

V gene TRBV15 combines with J gene TRBJ2-1; 14 bases map to TRBD2. J lost 6 bases, V lost 6 bases, and 7 bases had no gene match. The CDR3 is 16 amino acids. Per germline, CDR1 LNHNV and CDR2 YYDKDF (reference sequence). CDR3 protein: CATRKPGTSGSNEQFF. The DNA for the CDR3 is TGTGCCACCAGGAAACCCGGGACTAGCGGGAGCAATGAGCAGTTCTTC. The whole variable domain, remainder taken from reference TRBV15 and TRBJ2-1, is DAMVIQNPRYQVTQFGKPVTLSCSQTLNHNVMYWYQQKSSQAPKLLFHYYDKDFNNEADTPDNFQSRRPNTSFCFLDIRSPGLGDTAMYLCATRKPGTSGSNEQFFGPGTRLTVL.

The chain links TRBV2 to TRBJ1-1, with D hard to call. The CDR3 spans 15 residues. The V and J ends lost 3 bases and 2 bases respectively, with 13 bases between them. Germline lookup yields CDR1 SNHLY and CDR2 FYNNEI. The DNA for the CDR3 is TGTGCCAGCAGTGACCCAGGCACGGAAAACACTGAAGCTTTCTTT. The encoded protein is CASSDPGTENTEAFF.

The J gene is TRBJ2-7, the V gene TRBV19, with D perhaps TRBD1 (6 bases). The V gene's germline CDR1 is LNHDA and CDR2 SQIVND (reference sequence). Trimming pared 3 bases from V and 1 base from J, leaving 13 bases between. This CDR3 is 15 amino acids long. The CDR3 sequence is CASSIAGTSSYEQYF. CDR3 coding DNA: TGTGCCAGTAGTATCGCCGGGACAAGTTCCTACGAGCAGTACTTC.

CDR3 loop: CASSQYNEQFF. The CDR3 nucleotides are TGTGCCAGCAGTCAATACAATGAGCAGTTCTTC. The rearrangement uses TRBV28 and TRBJ2-1; D remains ambiguous. V lost 5 bases and J 4 bases, leaving 3 bases between the germline ends. Germline CDR1 MDHEN, CDR2 SYDVKM. The CDR3 runs 11 residues.

The chain is built from TRBV27 and TRBJ1-4; D unclear. The germline gives CDR1 MNHEY, CDR2 SMNVEV (reference sequence). V gave up 7 bases and J gave up 7 bases, with 16 bases separating them. The CDR3 has 14 residues. In DNA form, the CDR3 reads TGTGCCAGCACCCCCCGGACTTACCCTGAAAAACTGTTTTTT. Its protein product is CASTPRTYPEKLFF.

The genes are TRBV9 and TRBJ2-1; perhaps TRBD2 as D (6 bases). The ends were cut back, 0 bases at V and 8 bases at J, with 12 bases in the middle. This CDR3 has 14 amino acids. The germline V gene has CDR1 SGDLS and CDR2 YYNGEE. CDR3 loop: CASSVDGASDEQFF. CDR3 nucleotide sequence: TGTGCCAGCAGCGTAGACGGGGCTAGCGATGAGCAGTTCTTC.

CDR3 in DNA: TGTGCCAGTAGTATAGGGGGGACAGGGGGCTACGAGCAGTACTTC. Encoded protein: CASSIGGTGGYEQYF. V usage is TRBV19 and J usage is TRBJ2-7; 11 nucleotides line up with TRBD1. This CDR3 region has 15 residues. After removal of 1 base from V and 3 bases from J, the junction contained 2 bases not matched to a gene. Per germline, CDR1 LNHDA and CDR2 SQIVND (reference sequence).

The genes are TRBV11-3 and TRBJ2-7, with D perhaps matching TRBD1 (6 bases). Between the trimmed V and J ends, which lost 4 bases and 0 bases, there was a span of 16 bases. The CDR3 is made up of 16 amino acids. Germline lookup yields CDR1 SGHNT and CDR2 YENEEA. The CDR3 nucleotides read TGTGCCAGCAGCTCATCAAGGACAGCAAACTCCTACGAGCAGTACTTC. It codes for CASSSSRTANSYEQYF. Full variable domain (missing parts from reference TRBV11-3 and TRBJ2-7): EAGVVQSPRYKIIEKKQPVAFWCNPISGHNTLYWYLQNLGQGPELLIRYENEEAVDDSQLPKDRFSAERLKGVDSTLKIQPAELGDSAVYLCASSSSRTANSYEQYFGPGTRLTVT.

The chain joins TRBV6-5 to TRBJ1-2; D is possibly TRBD1 (6 bases). Looked up from germline, CDR1 is MNHEY and CDR2 is SVGAGI. There are 12 residues in the CDR3. Trimming cost V 2 bases and J 8 bases, with 9 bases left between them. In DNA form, the CDR3 reads TGTGCCAGCAGTTACGGGGGCGTCGGCTACACCTTC. Its translation is CASSYGGVGYTF.

The genes are TRBV6-5 and TRBJ1-5; a possible D gene is TRBD1 (5 bases). Trimming took off 4 bases at V and 7 bases at J, with 14 bases between the two ends. Germline V lookup: CDR1 MNHEY, CDR2 SVGAGI. The CDR3 is 14 residues long. Written as DNA, the CDR3 is TGTGCCAGCAGTTTCTCCGGGGGGTACCAGCCCCAGCATTTT. Its protein is CASSFSGGYQPQHF.

This clone has only one observation. The rearrangement uses TRBV30 and TRBJ1-3, with no clear D. V gave up 0 bases and J gave up 4 bases, with 13 bases separating them. CDR3 length equals 15 residues. Germline CDR1 reads GTSNPN; CDR2 reads SVGIG (reference sequence). CDR3 sequence: CAWSVRGPLGNTIYF. The CDR3 nucleotides are TGTGCCTGGAGTGTACGAGGCCCCCTAGGAAACACCATATATTTT.

J is TRBJ2-1 and V is TRBV19, with D possibly being TRBD1 (6 bases). The V gene's germline CDR1 is LNHDA and CDR2 SQIVND (reference sequence). The CDR3 consists of 15 residues. The V end lost 6 bases, the J end lost 1 base, and 13 bases lay between the germline ends. The CDR3 DNA reads TGTGCCAGTAGCTTAGGGGGAGCATCCTACAATGAGCAGTTCTTC. This encodes CASSLGGASYNEQFF.

J is TRBJ2-7 and V is TRBV15, with TRBD2 identical over 12 bases. Trimming cost V 0 bases and J 2 bases; bases outside gene matches: 2. CDR1 and CDR2 from the germline V gene are LNHNV and YYDKDF (reference sequence). The CDR3 is 16 amino acids. In DNA, the CDR3 is TGTGCCACCAGCAGAGAAGGACTAGCGGGACCCTACGAGCAGTACTTC. This gives the protein CATSREGLAGPYEQYF.

This chain joins TRBV4-3 and TRBJ2-4, with 9 bases identical to TRBD1. Germline-derived CDR1 and CDR2 are LGHNA and YSLEER. With V trimmed by 4 bases and J by 7 bases, 8 bases remained unmatched. CDR3 length equals 15 residues. CDR3 DNA sequence: TGCGCCAGCAGCCTAGGACAGGGGACGGGGAACATTCAGTACTTC. The encoded protein is CASSLGQGTGNIQYF.

The V and J genes are TRBV10-2 and TRBJ2-1; 7 nucleotides match TRBD2. The V segment lost 3 bases and the J segment 7 bases; nucleotides outside the gene matches: 3. Per the germline V gene, CDR1 is WSHSY and CDR2 is SAAADI. This CDR3 has 13 amino acids. The CDR3 DNA sequence: TGCGCCAGCAGTGACGTGGGAGGGAATGAGCAGTTCTTC. As protein: CASSDVGGNEQFF.

In its sample, this clone was seen a few times. The J gene is TRBJ1-1, the V gene TRBV5-6; D is perhaps TRBD1 (5 bases). Per the germline V gene, CDR1 is SGHDT and CDR2 is YYEEEE. The germline V and J ends were trimmed by 3 bases and 4 bases, with 19 bases remaining between them. The CDR3 spans 16 residues. The CDR3 DNA reads as TGTGCCAGCAGCTCCTTCAGGGTAACAGTTGGCACTGAAGCTTTCTTT. Protein sequence: CASSSFRVTVGTEAFF.

This sequence joins TRBV11-2 and TRBJ2-7; 7 bases map to TRBD1. The V gene end was trimmed by 7 bases and the J gene end by 2 bases; junction bases not matched to a gene: 2. Germline loops: CDR1 SGHAT, CDR2 FQNNGV. The CDR3 runs 12 residues. The CDR3 bases are TGTGCCAGCAAGGGACAGACCTACGAGCAGTACTTC. This encodes CASKGQTYEQYF.